This TCR beta chain was captured in a study of T-cell memory formation after mild COVID-19 (dated by TCRdb to about 2021). Regarding the study in general: TCR sequence clusters from the two donors were largely donor specific. In two donors, T-cell clones that expanded and contracted after mild COVID-19 were followed by sequencing TCRalpha and TCRbeta repertoires longitudinally. Two young, previously healthy adult volunteers made up the cohort, one male and one female.

The germline V gene sets CDR1 to SGHTA and CDR2 to FQGNSA. The CDR3 has 14 amino acids, counting the end cysteine and phenylalanine. Kept here is only the CDR3 DNA, which spans 42 bases and is read in frame from base 1. At the junction V is shortened by 6 bases and J by 9 bases; bases outside the gene matches: 5. Sequencing was carried out with an Illumina NovaSeq 6000. TCRalpha and TCRbeta cDNA libraries were built by 5'RACE with constant-segment primers, adding sample barcodes and unique molecular identifiers. Trizol reagent was used to extract RNA from every sample. The libraries were amplified in two PCR steps, and the second step added a second sample barcode and Illumina TruSeq adapters. Sequencing of the libraries was done on an Illumina NovaSeq, producing 2 x 150 bp paired-end reads. The published analysis was carried out like this. Reads were demultiplexed and collapsed into UMI-guided consensus sequences with migec v1.2.7. Using mixcr v2.1.11, the UMI consensuses were aligned to TRA and TRB V and J templates and assembled into clonotypes. A clonotype was counted as expanded or contracted only when both edgeR and NoisET called the clonotype significant, with the noise models trained on biological replicates. For edgeR calls, the cutoffs were a false discovery rate-adjusted p below 0.01 and a log2 fold-change threshold of 1. As an exploratory analysis of dynamics, max-normalized trajectories of the 1000 most abundant clonotypes were examined by PCA with hierarchical clustering. Separately sequenced CD4+ and CD8+ repertoires were used to assign a CD4 or CD8 phenotype to each responding clone. TCRdb passed the public sequencing reads through fastp at Q25 and MiXCR, retaining productive beta sequences. Here each entry gathers all rows of one CDR3 protein and keeps the most common genes and DNA. TCRdb, not the original authors, processed these V and J calls. The sample has about 190,000 distinct CDR3 sequences on record, about 11% of them singletons. The top ten clonotypes cover 3% of the sample.

Overall study outcomes, separate from this receptor: Contracting CD4+ clones were located mainly in the CM and EM memory subsets, whereas CD8+ clones were found to be enriched in EMRA. Clones that contracted from day 15 to 85 showed balanced CD4/CD8 phenotypes, whereas a second wave of clones that expanded from day 15 to 37 leaned towards CD4+. The study included only a couple of mild cases, and larger cohorts that include severe cases with pre-infection samples were judged to be necessary. Whether the second-wave clones peaking on day 37 were SARS-CoV-2 specific was not confirmed. Some responding clones were detected in pre-infection memory, which suggested that pre-existing cross-reactive memory T cells had joined the SARS-CoV-2 response.

Regarding this clonotype: It lacks a known antigen. It has no much larger one-base neighbor in the sample; base qualities were not kept.

PBMCs were isolated by Ficoll-Paque density gradient centrifugation. This chain joins TRBV7-2 to TRBJ2-1, and TRBD2 aligns with 13 junction nucleotides. Sequenced sample: PBMCs or a T cell subset sorted from them (not recorded which). This TCR derives from a man between 18 and 35 years old who had mild COVID-19 (a few samples of this study predate the infection). The sample titles of this study are shuffled in the database, so cell type and time point are left out; the donor was told from shared clones. The CDR3 loop reads CASRAGLAGSEQFF. The nucleotide sequence reads as follows: TGTGCCAGCAGGGCGGGACTAGCGGGGAGTGAGCAGTTCTTC.